This TCR beta chain was profiled in a study of PD-1 blockade in classical Hodgkin lymphoma. Time point in this sample: cycle 4 day 1 (C4D1), after less than seven weeks of nivolumab. Every patient experienced relapse after autologous stem cell transplantation, and brentuximab vedotin exposure varied. Classifying best responses yielded complete response, partial response or progressive disease. Clones were read by immunoSEQ multiplex PCR, and TCRdb kept only the in-frame ones, dropping some. The sample has several thousand clones, roughly two thirds seen once. The CDR3 loop spans 15 amino acids. V lost 1 base and J 4 bases, leaving 13 bases between the germline ends. The germline V gene has CDR1 LGHNT and CDR2 FRNRAP.

The sequence was collected from a human donor with classical Hodgkin lymphoma. The chain joins TRBV12-5 to TRBJ1-1, with D possibly matching TRBD1 (6 bases). This specimen consisted of peripheral blood mononuclear cells (PBMCs), obtained before the fourth cycle of nivolumab. CDR3 sequence: CASGLARGVVTEAFF. CDR3 DNA sequence: TGTGCTAGTGGTTTGGCCAGGGGTGTTGTCACTGAAGCTTTCTTT.